This T cell receptor beta chain was found in a study of T-cell memory formation after mild COVID-19. Study-wide results and limits: Clones that shrank (day 15 to 85) were balanced CD4/CD8, whereas later expanders leaned CD4+.

5'RACE primed at constant segments yielded TCR alpha and TCR beta cDNA libraries bearing sample barcodes and UMIs. A single record per CDR3 protein comes from TCRdb applying MiXCR to the 5' RACE reads. Of 200,000 to 250,000 distinct CDR3 sequences listed, 9.5% are singletons. The J segment lost 4 bases and the V segment lost 6 bases, leaving 6 bases of the junction unmatched. The CDR3 has 14 amino acids. The V gene's germline CDR1 is LNHDA and CDR2 SQIVND (reference sequence). This clonotype turned up a few times. Its antigen is still unknown. The sample was PBMCs or a T cell subset sorted from them (not recorded which). The receptor was derived from a man aged 18-30 years who had mild COVID-19 (a few samples of this study predate the infection). Cell type and time point are not known. The chain carries TRBV19 and TRBJ2-1; 7 positions agree with TRBD2. The CDR3 loop is CASSEASGYNEQFF. Written as DNA, the CDR3 is TGTGCCAGTAGCGAGGCTAGCGGTTACAATGAGCAGTTCTTC. Variable domain in full (rest from reference TRBV19 and TRBJ2-1): DGGITQSPKYLFRKEGQNVTLSCEQNLNHDAMYWYRQDPGQGLRLIYYSQIVNDFQKGDIAEGYSVSREKKESFPLTVTSAQKNPTAFYLCASSEASGYNEQFFGPGTRLTVL.